This T cell receptor beta chain was captured by sequencing in a study of blood T cell repertoires in COVID-19. Across the study: The United States, Italy and Spain supplied acute and convalescent COVID-19 samples. Nucleic acid was either cDNA or gDNA, and it came from T cells, B-cell-depleted T cells, or PBMCs.

Germline CDR1 SGHRS, CDR2 YFSETQ. The length of the CDR3 is 15 residues. The ends were cut back, 0 bases at V and 3 bases at J, with 13 bases in the middle. Original handling: Estimated nucleated cell counts came from reference gene primer amplification. Using immunoSEQ multiplex PCR, the repertoire was profiled, and TCRdb retains in-frame clones only, with some absent. That table furnishes V, J and clone size, whereas the DNA furnished D and trimming. The sample contains tens of thousands of clones, around 90% of which appear only once. The genes are TRBV5-1 and TRBJ2-7; possible D gene TRBD2, 6 bases. Sequencing input: peripheral blood. This TCR was sampled from a human donor in a cohort sampled during active COVID-19. The CDR3 here is CASSLVAGPNYEQYF. CDR3 in DNA: TGCGCCAGCAGCTTGGTGGCGGGGCCCAACTACGAGCAGTACTTC.